This paragraph covers one T cell receptor beta chain sequence. This entry comes from a study of blood T cell repertoires in COVID-19. Study overall: Collection of acute and convalescent COVID-19 samples took place in the United States, Italy and Spain. T cells, B-cell-depleted T cells, or PBMCs provided the cDNA or gDNA that served as material.

The protocol was immunoSEQ multiplex PCR, while the TCRdb copy is restricted to in-frame clones and leaves out a portion. The repertoire holds approximately 61,000 clones, with roughly 80% as singletons. The sample taken for sequencing was peripheral blood. The sequence derives from a woman between 65 and 79 years old with acute or convalescent COVID-19.

The CDR3 DNA follows: TGTGCCAGCAGCTCCCTCTCCGGACAGGGGAACACTGAAGCTTTCTTT. This encodes CASSSLSGQGNTEAFF. The chain uses TRBV7-9 and TRBJ1-1, with 8 bases aligning to TRBD1. V shed 4 bases, J shed 1 base, and the junction held 8 bases outside the gene matches. The length of the CDR3 is 16 residues. Germline-derived CDR1 and CDR2 are SEHNR and FQNEAQ (reference sequence).